This T cell receptor (beta chain) was identified during a study of blood T cell repertoires in COVID-19. In the study overall: COVID-19 samples, acute and convalescent, were from the United States, Italy and Spain. Sample material is recorded as cDNA or gDNA derived from T cells, B-cell-depleted T cells, or PBMCs.

Deletions cut 6 bases from V and 1 base from J, with 14 bases between. This CDR3 spans 15 amino acids. Germline V gene lookup returns CDR1 MNHNY and CDR2 SVGAGI (reference sequence). Original processing notes: Reference gene primer amplification gave estimated nucleated cell counts. The repertoire was sequenced with immunoSEQ multiplex PCR; TCRdb's copy has only in-frame clones and lacks some. V and J calls and clone size are as listed in that table; D and trimming were resolved from the DNA. This table has 65,000 to 90,000 clones, 65% to 85% appearing once. This chain connects TRBV6-6 to TRBJ2-3, with D possibly being TRBD2 (6 bases). The receptor comes from a man aged 65-85 years with active or convalescent COVID-19. The sample was peripheral blood. CDR3 in amino acids: CASSPPGGRTDTQYF. The CDR3 nucleotides read TGTGCCAGCAGCCCCCCCGGGGGACGCACAGATACGCAGTATTTT.